This T cell receptor beta chain was sequenced in a study of T cell changes during pregnancy in multiple sclerosis. TCRdb's table, derived via immunoSEQ multiplex PCR, lists solely in-frame clones and lacks some. This table has about 97,000 clones, approximately 92% appearing once. The CDR3 loop spans 12 amino acids. Germline V gives CDR1 SNHLY, CDR2 FYNNEI. The V gene lost 10 bases and the J gene lost 8 bases, with 17 bases spanning the gap. The V gene is TRBV2, the J gene TRBJ1-2, with D possibly TRBD1 on 5 matching bases. This TCR derives from a female donor with multiple sclerosis, enrolled in a pregnancy study. The sequenced sample was peripheral blood, obtained in the second trimester of pregnancy. DNA for the CDR3: TGTGCCACCCTAGACAGCCTAATAGGCTACACCTTC. Translated: CATLDSLIGYTF.